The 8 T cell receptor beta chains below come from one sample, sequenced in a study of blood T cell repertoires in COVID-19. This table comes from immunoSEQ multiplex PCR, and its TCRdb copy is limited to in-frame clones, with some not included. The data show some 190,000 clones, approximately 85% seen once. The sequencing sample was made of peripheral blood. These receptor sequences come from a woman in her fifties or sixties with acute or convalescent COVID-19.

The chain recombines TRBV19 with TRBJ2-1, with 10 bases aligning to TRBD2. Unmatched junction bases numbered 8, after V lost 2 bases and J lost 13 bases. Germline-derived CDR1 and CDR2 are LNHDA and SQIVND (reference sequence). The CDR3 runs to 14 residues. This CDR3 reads CASSILAGDWGQFF. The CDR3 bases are TGTGCCAGTAGTATACTAGCGGGGGACTGGGGCCAGTTCTTC. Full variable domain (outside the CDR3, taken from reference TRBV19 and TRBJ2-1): DGGITQSPKYLFRKEGQNVTLSCEQNLNHDAMYWYRQDPGQGLRLIYYSQIVNDFQKGDIAEGYSVSREKKESFPLTVTSAQKNPTAFYLCASSILAGDWGQFFGPGTRLTVL.

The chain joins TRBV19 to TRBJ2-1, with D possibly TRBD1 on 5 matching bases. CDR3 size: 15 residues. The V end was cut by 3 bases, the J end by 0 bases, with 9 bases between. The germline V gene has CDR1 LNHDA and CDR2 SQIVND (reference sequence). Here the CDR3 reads CASSMQGGSYNEQFF. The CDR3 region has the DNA TGTGCCAGTAGTATGCAGGGCGGCTCCTACAATGAGCAGTTCTTC.

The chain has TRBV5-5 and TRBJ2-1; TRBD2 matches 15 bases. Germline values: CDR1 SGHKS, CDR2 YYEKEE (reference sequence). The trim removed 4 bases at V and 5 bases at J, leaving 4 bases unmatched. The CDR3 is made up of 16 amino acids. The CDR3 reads CASSTGLAGGDNEQFF. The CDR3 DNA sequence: TGTGCCAGCAGCACGGGACTAGCGGGAGGAGACAATGAGCAGTTCTTC. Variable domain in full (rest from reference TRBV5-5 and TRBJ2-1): DAGVTQSPTHLIKTRGQQVTLRCSPISGHKSVSWYQQVLGQGPQFIFQYYEKEERGRGNFPDRFSARQFPNYSSELNVNALLLGDSALYLCASSTGLAGGDNEQFFGPGTRLTVL.

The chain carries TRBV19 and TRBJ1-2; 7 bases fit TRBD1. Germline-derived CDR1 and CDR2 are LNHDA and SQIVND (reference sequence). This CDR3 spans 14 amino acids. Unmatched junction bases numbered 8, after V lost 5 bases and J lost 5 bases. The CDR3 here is CASSVRQGLYGYTF. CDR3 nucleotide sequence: TGTGCCAGTAGTGTCCGACAGGGTTTGTATGGCTACACCTTC.

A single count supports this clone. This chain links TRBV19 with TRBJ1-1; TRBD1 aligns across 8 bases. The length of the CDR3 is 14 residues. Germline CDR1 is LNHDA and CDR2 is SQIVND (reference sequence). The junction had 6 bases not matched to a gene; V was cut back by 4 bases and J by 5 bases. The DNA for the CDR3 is TGTGCCAGTAGTAGCAGGGGGCGCGGAACTGAAGCTTTCTTT. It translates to CASSSRGRGTEAFF.

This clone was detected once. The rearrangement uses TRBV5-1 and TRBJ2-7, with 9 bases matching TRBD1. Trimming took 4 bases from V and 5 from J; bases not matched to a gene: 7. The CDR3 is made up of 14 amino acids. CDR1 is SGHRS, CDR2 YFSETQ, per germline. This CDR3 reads CASSPGTGFNEQYF. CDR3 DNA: TGCGCCAGCAGCCCCGGGACAGGGTTCAACGAGCAGTACTTC. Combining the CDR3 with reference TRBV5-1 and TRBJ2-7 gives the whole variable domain KAGVTQTPRYLIKTRGQQVTLSCSPISGHRSVSWYQQTPGQGLQFLFEYFSETQRNKGNFPGRFSGRQFSNSRSEMNVSTLELGDSALYLCASSPGTGFNEQYFGPGTRLTVT.

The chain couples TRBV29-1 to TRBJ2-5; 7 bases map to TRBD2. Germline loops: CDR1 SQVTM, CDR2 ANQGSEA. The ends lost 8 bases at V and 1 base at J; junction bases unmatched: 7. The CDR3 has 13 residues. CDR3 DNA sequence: TGCAGCCTCTCACGGGAGGCCCAAGAGACCCAGTACTTC. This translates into CSLSREAQETQYF. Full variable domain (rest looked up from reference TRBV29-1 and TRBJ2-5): SAVISQKPSRDICQRGTSLTIQCQVDSQVTMMFWYRQQPGQSLTLIATANQGSEATYESGFVIDKFPISRPNLTFSTLTVSNMSPEDSSIYLCSLSREAQETQYFGPGTRLLVL.

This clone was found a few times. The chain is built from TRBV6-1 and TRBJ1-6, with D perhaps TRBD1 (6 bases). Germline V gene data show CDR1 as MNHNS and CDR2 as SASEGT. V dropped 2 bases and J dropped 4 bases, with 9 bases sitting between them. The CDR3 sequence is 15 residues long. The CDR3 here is CASSELQGYNSPLHF. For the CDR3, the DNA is TGTGCCAGCAGTGAACTTCAGGGGTATAATTCACCCCTCCACTTT.